This T cell receptor (beta chain) was captured in a study of post-analysis software for immune sequencing data. General study findings and limits: Patients with multiple sclerosis recorded significantly lower normalized Chao1 diversity than controls, the study found. Patients carried roughly five TRBV segments more frequently than controls did, and TRBV5-6, TRBV5-1 and TRBV20-1 were among them.

This clonotype was seen a few times. No antigen is known for it. V was clipped by 2 bases and J by 6 bases; unmatched bases: 9. Per the germline V gene, CDR1 is SGHTA and CDR2 is FQGNSA. CDR3 length equals 15 residues. Carried by the TCR beta cDNA libraries were unique molecular identifiers. TCRdb redid the calling of the PCR reads with MiXCR, one entry per CDR3 protein. The data show about 820,000 distinct CDR3 sequences, with roughly 58% seen just once and under 6% held by the top ten. This sequence originates from a girl aged 10 to 17 with multiple sclerosis. The chain has TRBV7-2 and TRBJ2-7; TRBD2 agrees at 8 bases. Sequencing was performed on blood. DNA of the CDR3: TGTGCCAGCAGCTTAACCGCGGGAGGTAGGGCCGAGCAGTACTTC. Encoded protein: CASSLTAGGRAEQYF.